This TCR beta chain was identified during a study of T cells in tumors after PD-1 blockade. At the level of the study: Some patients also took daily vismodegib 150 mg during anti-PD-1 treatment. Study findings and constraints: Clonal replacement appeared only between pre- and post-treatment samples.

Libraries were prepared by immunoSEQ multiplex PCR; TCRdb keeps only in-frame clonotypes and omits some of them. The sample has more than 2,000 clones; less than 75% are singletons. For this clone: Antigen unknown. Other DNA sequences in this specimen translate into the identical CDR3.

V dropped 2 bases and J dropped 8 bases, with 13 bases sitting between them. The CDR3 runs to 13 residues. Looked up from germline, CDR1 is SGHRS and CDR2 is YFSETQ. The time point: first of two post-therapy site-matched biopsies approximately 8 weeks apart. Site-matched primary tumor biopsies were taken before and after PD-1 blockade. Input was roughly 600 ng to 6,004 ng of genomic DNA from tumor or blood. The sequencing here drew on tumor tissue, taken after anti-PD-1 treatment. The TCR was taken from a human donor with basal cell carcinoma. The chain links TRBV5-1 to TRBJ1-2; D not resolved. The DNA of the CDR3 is TGCGCCAGCAGCTTTGACCGGGCGGGGGGCTACACCTTC. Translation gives CASSFDRAGGYTF.